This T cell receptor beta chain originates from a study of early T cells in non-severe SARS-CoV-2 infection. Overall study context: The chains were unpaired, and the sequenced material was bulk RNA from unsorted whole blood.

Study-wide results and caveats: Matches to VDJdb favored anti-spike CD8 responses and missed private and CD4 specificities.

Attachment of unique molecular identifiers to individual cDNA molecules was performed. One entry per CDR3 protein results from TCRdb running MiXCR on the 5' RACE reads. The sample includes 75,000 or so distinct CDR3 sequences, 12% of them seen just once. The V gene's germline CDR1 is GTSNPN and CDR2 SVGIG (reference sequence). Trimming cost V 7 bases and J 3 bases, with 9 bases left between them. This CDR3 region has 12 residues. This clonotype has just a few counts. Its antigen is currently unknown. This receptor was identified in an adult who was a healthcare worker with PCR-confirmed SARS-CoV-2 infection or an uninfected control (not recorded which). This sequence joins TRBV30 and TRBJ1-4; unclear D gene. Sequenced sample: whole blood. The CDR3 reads CAFRASNEKLFF. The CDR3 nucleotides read TGTGCCTTCCGGGCCTCTAATGAAAAACTGTTTTTT.